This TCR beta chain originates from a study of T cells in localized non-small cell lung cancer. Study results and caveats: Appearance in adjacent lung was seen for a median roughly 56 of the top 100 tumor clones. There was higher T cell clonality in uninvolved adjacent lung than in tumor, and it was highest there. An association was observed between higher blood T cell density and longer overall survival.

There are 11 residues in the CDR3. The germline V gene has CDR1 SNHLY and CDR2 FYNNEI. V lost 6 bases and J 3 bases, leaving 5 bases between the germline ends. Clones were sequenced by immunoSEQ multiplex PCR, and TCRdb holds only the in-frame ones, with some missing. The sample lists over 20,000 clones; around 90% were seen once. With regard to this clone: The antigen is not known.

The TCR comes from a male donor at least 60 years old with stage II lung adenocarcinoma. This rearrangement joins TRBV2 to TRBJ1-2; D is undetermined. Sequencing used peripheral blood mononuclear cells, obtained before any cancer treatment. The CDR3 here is CASRRDYGYTF. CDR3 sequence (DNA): TGTGCCAGCAGGAGGGACTATGGCTACACCTTC.